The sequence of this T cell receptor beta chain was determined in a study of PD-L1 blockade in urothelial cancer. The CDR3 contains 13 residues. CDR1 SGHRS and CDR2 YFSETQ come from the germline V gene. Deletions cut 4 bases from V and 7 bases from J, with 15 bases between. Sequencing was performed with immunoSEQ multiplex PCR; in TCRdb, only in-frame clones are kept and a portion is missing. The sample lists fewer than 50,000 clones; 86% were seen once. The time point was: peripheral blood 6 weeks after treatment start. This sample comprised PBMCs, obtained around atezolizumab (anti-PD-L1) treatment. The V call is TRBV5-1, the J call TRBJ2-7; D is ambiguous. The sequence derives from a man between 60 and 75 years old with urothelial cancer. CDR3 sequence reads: CASSLIPTKEQYF. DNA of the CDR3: TGCGCCAGCAGCCTGATACCTACGAAAGAGCAGTACTTC.